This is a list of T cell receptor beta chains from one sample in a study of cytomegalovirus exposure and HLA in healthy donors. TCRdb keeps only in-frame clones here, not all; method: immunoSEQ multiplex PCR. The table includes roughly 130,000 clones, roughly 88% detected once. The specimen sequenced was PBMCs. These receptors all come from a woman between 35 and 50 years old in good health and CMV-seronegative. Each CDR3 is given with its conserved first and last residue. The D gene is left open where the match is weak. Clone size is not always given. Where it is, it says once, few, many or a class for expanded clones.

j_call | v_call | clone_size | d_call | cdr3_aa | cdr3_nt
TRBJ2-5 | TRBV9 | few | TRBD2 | CASSVAKGTRFQETQYF | TGTGCCAGCAGCGTTGCTAAGGGGACTAGATTTCAAGAGACCCAGTACTTC
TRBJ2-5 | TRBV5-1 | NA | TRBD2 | CASSLLGRGFQETQYF | TGCGCCAGCAGCTTGCTGGGGCGGGGGTTCCAAGAGACCCAGTACTTC
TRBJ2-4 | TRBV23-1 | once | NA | CAILQGGRGAKNIQYF | TGCGCCATATTACAGGGGGGGCGTGGGGCCAAAAACATTCAGTACTTC
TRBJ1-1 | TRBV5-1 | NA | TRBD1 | CASSVQGLGTEAFF | TGCGCCAGCAGCGTACAGGGGTTGGGAACTGAAGCTTTCTTT
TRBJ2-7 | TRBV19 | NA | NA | CASSIQGSDYEQYF | TGTGCCAGTAGTATCCAGGGTTCGGACTACGAGCAGTACTTC
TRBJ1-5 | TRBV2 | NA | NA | CASSQALSNQPQHF | TGTGCCAGCAGTCAGGCCCTTAGCAATCAGCCCCAGCATTTT
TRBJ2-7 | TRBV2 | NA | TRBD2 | CASRLAGTAGEQYF | TGTGCCAGCAGACTAGCGGGGACGGCAGGCGAGCAGTACTTC
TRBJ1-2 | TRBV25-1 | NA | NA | CATTGGTREPKYGYTF | TGTGCCACCACGGGAGGGACGCGCGAGCCTAAGTATGGCTACACCTTC
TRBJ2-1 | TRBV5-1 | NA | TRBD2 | CASRLGSSGRQLSSYNEQFF | TGCGCCAGCAGGTTGGGTTCTAGCGGGAGGCAACTAAGCTCCTACAATGAGCAGTTCTTC
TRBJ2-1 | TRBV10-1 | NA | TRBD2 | CATYYGLAVSNEQFF | TGCGCCACCTATTACGGACTAGCAGTTAGCAATGAGCAGTTCTTC
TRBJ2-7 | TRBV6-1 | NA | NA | CAHREFHEQYF | TGTGCCCACAGGGAATTCCACGAGCAGTACTTC
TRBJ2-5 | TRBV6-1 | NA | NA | CASSESPGRETQYF | TGTGCCAGCAGTGAATCCCCAGGTCGGGAGACCCAGTACTTC
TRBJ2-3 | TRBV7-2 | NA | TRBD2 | CASSRRTSGADTQYF | TGTGCCAGCAGCCGCCGAACTAGCGGGGCAGATACGCAGTATTTT
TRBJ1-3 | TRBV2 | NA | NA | CASSEGTGPTIYF | TGTGCCAGCAGTGAAGGAACAGGTCCCACCATATATTTT
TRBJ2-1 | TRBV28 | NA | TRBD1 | CASSDRVSYNEQFF | TGTGCCAGCAGTGACAGGGTCTCCTACAATGAGCAGTTCTTC
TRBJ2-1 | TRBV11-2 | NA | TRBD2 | CASSLVAGSYNEQFF | TGTGCCAGCAGCTTGGTAGCGGGCTCCTACAATGAGCAGTTCTTC
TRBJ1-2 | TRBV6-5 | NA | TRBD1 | CASSLRTGNYGYTF | TGTGCCAGCAGTCTCAGGACAGGGAACTATGGCTACACCTTC
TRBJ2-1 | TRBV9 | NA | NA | CASSVDPTTGTGGNYNEQFF | TGTGCCAGCAGCGTAGATCCGACGACAGGAACGGGAGGAAATTACAATGAGCAGTTCTTC
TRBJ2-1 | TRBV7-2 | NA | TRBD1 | CASSWGQGGTEQFF | TGTGCCAGCAGCTGGGGACAGGGCGGTACGGAGCAGTTCTTC
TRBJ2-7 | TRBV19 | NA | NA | CASSIQGSDYGQYF | TGTGCCAGTAGTATCCAGGGTTCGGACTACGGGCAGTACTTC
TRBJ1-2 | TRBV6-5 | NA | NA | CASNQGGEYGYTF | TGTGCCAGCAACCAGGGCGGGGAGTACGGCTACACCTTC
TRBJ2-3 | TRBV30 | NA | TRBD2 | CAWRKAGVRDTQYF | TGTGCCTGGAGGAAAGCGGGAGTAAGAGATACGCAGTATTTT
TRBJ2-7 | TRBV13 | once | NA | CASSFYGKSSYEQYF | TGTGCCAGCAGCTTCTACGGGAAAAGCTCCTACGAGCAGTACTTC
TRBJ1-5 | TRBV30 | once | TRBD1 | CAWSDRGISGSNQPQHF | TGTGCCTGGAGTGACAGGGGGATTTCTGGCTCCAATCAGCCCCAGCATTTT